This entry concerns a single T cell receptor beta chain. This entry is derived from a study of blood T cell repertoires in COVID-19. Study at large: From T cells, B-cell-depleted T cells, or PBMCs came the material, which was cDNA or gDNA.

The table came from immunoSEQ multiplex PCR; TCRdb's copy has only in-frame clones and leaves some out. The sample holds 150,000 to 200,000 clones; around 80% are singletons and the top ten take around 20%. The sequence derives from a woman of 80 years or more with acute or convalescent COVID-19. Sequencing was carried out using peripheral blood.

The CDR3 DNA follows: TGTGCCAGCAGTTACTCGACGCGAGGGATTGGGGGCTACACCTTC. It is translated as CASSYSTRGIGGYTF. The chain joins TRBV6-5 to TRBJ1-2; D uncertain. Germline V gene data show CDR1 as MNHEY and CDR2 as SVGAGI. The CDR3 is 15 amino acids. Trimming took off 0 bases at V and 8 bases at J, with 16 bases between the two ends.